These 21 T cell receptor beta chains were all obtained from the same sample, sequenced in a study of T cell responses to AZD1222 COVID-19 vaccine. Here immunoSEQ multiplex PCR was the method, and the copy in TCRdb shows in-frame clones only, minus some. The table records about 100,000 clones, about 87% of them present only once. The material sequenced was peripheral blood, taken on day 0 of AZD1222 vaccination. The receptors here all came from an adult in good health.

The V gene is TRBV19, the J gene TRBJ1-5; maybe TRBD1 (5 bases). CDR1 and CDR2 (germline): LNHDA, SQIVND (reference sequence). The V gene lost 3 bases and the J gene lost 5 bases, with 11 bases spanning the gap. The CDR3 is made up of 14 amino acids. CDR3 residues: CASSIEGLHQPQHF. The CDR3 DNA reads TGTGCCAGTAGTATCGAGGGGCTGCATCAGCCCCAGCATTTT.

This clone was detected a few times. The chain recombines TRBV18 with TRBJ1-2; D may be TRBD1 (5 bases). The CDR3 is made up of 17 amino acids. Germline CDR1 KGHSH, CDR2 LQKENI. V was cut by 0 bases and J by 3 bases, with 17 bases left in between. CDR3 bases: TGTGCCAGCTCACCACCCAGCCGTGCTGGAGGGGACTATGGCTACACCTTC. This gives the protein CASSPPSRAGGDYGYTF.

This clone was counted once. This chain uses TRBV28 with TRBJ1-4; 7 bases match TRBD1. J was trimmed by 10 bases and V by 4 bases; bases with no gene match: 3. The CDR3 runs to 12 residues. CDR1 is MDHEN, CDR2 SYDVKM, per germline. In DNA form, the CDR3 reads TGTGCCAGCAGTTCAAGACAGGGAAAACTGTTTTTT. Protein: CASSSRQGKLFF.

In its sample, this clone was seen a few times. The CDR3 sequence is CASSKASVTTGDEQYF. For the CDR3, the DNA is TGTGCCAGCAGCAAAGCTTCGGTAACGACGGGAGACGAGCAGTACTTC. J is TRBJ2-7 and V is TRBV21-1; TRBD2, the table's D call, was not compared with the DNA. TRBV21-1 is shown as a pseudogene. This CDR3 has 16 amino acids.

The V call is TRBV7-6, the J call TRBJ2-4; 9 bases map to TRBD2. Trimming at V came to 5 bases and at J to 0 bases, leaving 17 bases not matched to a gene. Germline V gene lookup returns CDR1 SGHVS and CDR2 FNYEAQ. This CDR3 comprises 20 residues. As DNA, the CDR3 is TGTGCCAGCAGCCAATCGCCGGGAGCGGGAGGCCACCTAGCCAAAAACATTCAGTACTTC. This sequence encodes CASSQSPGAGGHLAKNIQYF.

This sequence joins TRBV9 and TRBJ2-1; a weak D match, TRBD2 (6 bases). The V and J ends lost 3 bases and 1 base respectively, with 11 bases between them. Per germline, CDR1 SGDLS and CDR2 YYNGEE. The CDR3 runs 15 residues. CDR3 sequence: CASSAGTPSYNEQFF. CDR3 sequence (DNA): TGTGCCAGCAGCGCCGGGACTCCATCCTACAATGAGCAGTTCTTC.

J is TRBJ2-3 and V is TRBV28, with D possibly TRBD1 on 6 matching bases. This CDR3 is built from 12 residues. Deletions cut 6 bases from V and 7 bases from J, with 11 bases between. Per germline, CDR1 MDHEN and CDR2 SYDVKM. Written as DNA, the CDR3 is TGTGCCAGCAGCCCTAGGGGGTATACGCAGTATTTT. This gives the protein CASSPRGYTQYF.

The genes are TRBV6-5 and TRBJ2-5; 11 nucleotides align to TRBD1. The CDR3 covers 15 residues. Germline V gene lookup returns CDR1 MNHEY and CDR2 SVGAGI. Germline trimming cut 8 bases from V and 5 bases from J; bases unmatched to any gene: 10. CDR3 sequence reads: CASYRTGGARETQYF. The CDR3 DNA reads TGTGCCAGCTATAGGACAGGGGGCGCGCGGGAGACCCAGTACTTC.

The CDR3 loop reads CASSRSGQFYNEQFF. The CDR3 nucleotides read TGTGCCAGCAGTAGATCTGGACAGTTTTACAATGAGCAGTTCTTC. This rearrangement joins TRBV6-5 to TRBJ2-1; TRBD1 is a possible D gene (6 bases). CDR1 MNHEY and CDR2 SVGAGI come from the germline V gene. V lost 5 bases and J lost 4, with 15 bases in between. The CDR3 is 15 amino acids.

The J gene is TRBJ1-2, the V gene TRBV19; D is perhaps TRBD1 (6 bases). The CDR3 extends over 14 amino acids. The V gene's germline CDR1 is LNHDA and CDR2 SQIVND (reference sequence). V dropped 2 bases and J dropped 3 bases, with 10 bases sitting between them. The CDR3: CASSIQGSYYGYTF. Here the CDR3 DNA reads TGTGCCAGTAGTATACAGGGGTCCTACTATGGCTACACCTTC.

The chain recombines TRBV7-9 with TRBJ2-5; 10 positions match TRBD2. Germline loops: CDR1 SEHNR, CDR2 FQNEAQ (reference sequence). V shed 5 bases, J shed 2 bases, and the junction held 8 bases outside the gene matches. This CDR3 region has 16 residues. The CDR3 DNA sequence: TGTGCCAGCAGCCCCCCTAGCGGGAGTAGGCAAGAGACCCAGTACTTC. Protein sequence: CASSPPSGSRQETQYF.

CDR3 DNA sequence: TGTGCCAGCAGCCCCACAGGGACGAACACCGGGGAGCTGTTTTTT. This sequence encodes CASSPTGTNTGELFF. The chain employs TRBV5-4 and TRBJ2-2; D is possibly TRBD1 (6 bases). Trimming left V 4 bases short and J 0 bases short, with 10 bases between. Germline V CDR1 and CDR2: SGHNT, YYREEE (reference sequence). The CDR3 is 15 residues long.

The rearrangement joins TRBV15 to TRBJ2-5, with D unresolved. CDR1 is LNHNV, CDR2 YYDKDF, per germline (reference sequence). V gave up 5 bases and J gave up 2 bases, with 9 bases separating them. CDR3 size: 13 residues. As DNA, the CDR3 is TGTGCCACCAGCTGGGCAACACAAGAGACCCAGTACTTC. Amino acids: CATSWATQETQYF.

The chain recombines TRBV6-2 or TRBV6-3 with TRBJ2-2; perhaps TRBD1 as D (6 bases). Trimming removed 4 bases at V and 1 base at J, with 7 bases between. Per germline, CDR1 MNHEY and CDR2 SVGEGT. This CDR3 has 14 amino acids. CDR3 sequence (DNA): TGTGCCAGCAGTTCACAGGGGAACACCGGGGAGCTGTTTTTT. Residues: CASSSQGNTGELFF.

CDR3 region: CASSKGLAGGNYNEQFF. In DNA, the CDR3 is TGTGCCAGCAGTAAGGGACTAGCGGGAGGTAACTACAATGAGCAGTTCTTC. V gene TRBV28 combines with J gene TRBJ2-1; 15 nucleotides line up with TRBD2. V lost 5 bases and J lost 3; bases outside the gene matches: 5. Germline V gives CDR1 MDHEN, CDR2 SYDVKM. The CDR3 runs to 17 residues.

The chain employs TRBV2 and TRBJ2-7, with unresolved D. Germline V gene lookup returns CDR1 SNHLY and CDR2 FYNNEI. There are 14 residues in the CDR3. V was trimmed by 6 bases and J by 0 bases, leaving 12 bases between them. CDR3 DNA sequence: TGTGCCAGCAGGAACCTCATCTCCTCCTACGAGCAGTACTTC. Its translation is CASRNLISSYEQYF. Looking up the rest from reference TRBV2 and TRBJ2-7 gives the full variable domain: EPEVTQTPSHQVTQMGQEVILRCVPISNHLYFYWYRQILGQKVEFLVSFYNNEISEKSEIFDDQFSVERPDGSNFTLKIRSTKLEDSAMYFCASRNLISSYEQYFGPGTRLTVT.

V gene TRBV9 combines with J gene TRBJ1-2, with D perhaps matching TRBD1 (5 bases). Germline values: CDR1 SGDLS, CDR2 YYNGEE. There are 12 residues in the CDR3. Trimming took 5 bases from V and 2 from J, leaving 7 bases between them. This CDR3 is CASRGTNYGYTF. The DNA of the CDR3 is TGTGCCAGCAGGGGGACCAACTATGGCTACACCTTC.

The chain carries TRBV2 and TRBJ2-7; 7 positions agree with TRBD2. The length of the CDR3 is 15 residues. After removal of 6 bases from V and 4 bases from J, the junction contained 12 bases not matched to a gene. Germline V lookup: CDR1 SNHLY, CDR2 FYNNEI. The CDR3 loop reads CASRMDPGGSYEQYF. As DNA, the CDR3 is TGTGCCAGCAGGATGGACCCCGGGGGGTCTTACGAGCAGTACTTC.

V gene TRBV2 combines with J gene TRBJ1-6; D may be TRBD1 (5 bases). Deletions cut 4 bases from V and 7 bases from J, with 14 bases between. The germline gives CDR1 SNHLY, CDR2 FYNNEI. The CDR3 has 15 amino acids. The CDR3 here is CASSGGDRANSPLHF. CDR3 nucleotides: TGTGCCAGCAGTGGCGGGGACCGTGCAAATTCACCCCTCCACTTT.

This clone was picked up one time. CDR3 sequence reads: CASSSTGMSPRRYF. DNA of the CDR3: TGTGCCAGCAGCTCCACCGGTATGAGTCCCAGGAGGTACTTC. J is TRBJ2-5 and V is TRBV11-3, with D uncertain. The germline V gene encodes CDR1 SGHNT and CDR2 YENEEA. V was trimmed by 4 bases and J by 13 bases, leaving 22 bases between them. This CDR3 is built from 14 residues.

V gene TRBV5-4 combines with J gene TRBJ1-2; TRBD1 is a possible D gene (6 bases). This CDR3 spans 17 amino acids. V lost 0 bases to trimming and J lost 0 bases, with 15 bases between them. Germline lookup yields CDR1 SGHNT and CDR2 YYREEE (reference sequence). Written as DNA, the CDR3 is TGTGCCAGCAGCTTGGGTGCAGGGGAGACTACTAACTATGGCTACACCTTC. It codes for CASSLGAGETTNYGYTF. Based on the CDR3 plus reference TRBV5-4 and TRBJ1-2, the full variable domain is ETGVTQSPTHLIKTRGQQVTLRCSSQSGHNTVSWYQQALGQGPQFIFQYYREEENGRGNFPPRFSGLQFPNYSSELNVNALELDDSALYLCASSLGAGETTNYGYTFGSGTRLTVV.